This T cell receptor (beta chain) stems from a study of blood T cell repertoires in COVID-19. The germline gives CDR1 SGHTA, CDR2 FQGNSA. The CDR3 consists of 16 residues. V dropped 5 bases and J dropped 7 bases, with 18 bases sitting between them. Method: immunoSEQ multiplex PCR; TCRdb's copy keeps in-frame clones and lacks some. The sample holds 130,000 or so clones, 77% seen once. This clonotype originated in a man older than 75 with acute or convalescent COVID-19. The chain recombines TRBV7-2 with TRBJ1-6; unclear D gene. The sequenced sample consisted of peripheral blood. As DNA, the CDR3 is TGTGCCAGCAGCGAAACCGCGGGGTGGGGAAATTCACCCCTCCACTTT. The encoded protein is CASSETAGWGNSPLHF.